This TCR beta chain was observed in a study of blood T cell repertoires in COVID-19. Study-level background: The origin of the acute and convalescent COVID-19 samples was the United States, Italy and Spain. PBMCs, B-cell-depleted T cells, or T cells were the source of the cDNA or gDNA that made up the material.

CDR1 and CDR2 from the germline V gene are ENHRY and SYGVKD. The CDR3 extends over 13 amino acids. Unmatched junction bases numbered 7, after V lost 10 bases and J lost 5 bases. Methods used by the authors: Nucleated cell number was recorded as an estimate derived from reference gene primer amplification. Produced via immunoSEQ multiplex PCR; TCRdb's table is partial and in-frame only. V, J and clone size are taken as reported in that table, and D and trimming were inferred from the DNA itself. This sample has over 200,000 clones; 75% to 95% occur once, and the top ten carry about 2.5%. The Seattle patients, enrolled during active infection, were followed longitudinally.

The sequenced material came from peripheral blood. The receptor was isolated from a person aged 18 to 35 with COVID-19, enrolled during active disease. The J gene is TRBJ2-2, the V gene TRBV10-3; 7 nucleotides match TRBD1. The CDR3 reads CATTGQLTGELFF. The CDR3 bases are TGTGCCACGACGGGACAGCTGACCGGGGAGCTGTTTTTT.